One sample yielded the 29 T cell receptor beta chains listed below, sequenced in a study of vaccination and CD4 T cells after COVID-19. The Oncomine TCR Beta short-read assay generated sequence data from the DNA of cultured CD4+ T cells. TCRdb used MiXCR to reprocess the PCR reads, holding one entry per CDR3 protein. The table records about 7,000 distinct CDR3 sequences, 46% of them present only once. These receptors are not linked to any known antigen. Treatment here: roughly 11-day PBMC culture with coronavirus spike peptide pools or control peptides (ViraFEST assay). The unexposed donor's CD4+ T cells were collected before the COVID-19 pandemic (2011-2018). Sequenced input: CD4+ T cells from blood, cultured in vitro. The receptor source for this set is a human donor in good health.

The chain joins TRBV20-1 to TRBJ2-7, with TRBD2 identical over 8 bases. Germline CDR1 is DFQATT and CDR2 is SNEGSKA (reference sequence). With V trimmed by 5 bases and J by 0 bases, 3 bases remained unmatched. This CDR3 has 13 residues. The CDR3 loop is CSAAGTSSYEQYF. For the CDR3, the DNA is TGCAGTGCTGCCGGGACTAGCTCCTACGAGCAGTACTTC.

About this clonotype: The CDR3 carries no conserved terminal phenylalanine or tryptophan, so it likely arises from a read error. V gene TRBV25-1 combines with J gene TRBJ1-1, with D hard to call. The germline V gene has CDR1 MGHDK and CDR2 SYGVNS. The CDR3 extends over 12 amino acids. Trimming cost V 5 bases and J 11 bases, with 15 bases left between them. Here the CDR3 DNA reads TGTGCCAGCAGTAATCAGGATTTAGTGGCTTTCTCT. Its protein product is CASSNQDLVAFS.

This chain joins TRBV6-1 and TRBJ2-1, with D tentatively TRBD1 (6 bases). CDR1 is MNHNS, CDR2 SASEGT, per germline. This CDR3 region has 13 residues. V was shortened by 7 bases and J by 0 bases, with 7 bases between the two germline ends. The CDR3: CASNRASYNEQFF. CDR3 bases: TGTGCCAGCAACAGGGCCTCCTACAATGAGCAGTTCTTC.

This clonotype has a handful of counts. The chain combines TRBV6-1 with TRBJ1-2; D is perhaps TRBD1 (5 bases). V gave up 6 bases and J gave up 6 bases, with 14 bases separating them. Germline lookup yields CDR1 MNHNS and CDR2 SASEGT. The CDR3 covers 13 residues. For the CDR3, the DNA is TGTGCCAGCAGAAGACAGACGGGCGATGGCTACACCTTC. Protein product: CASRRQTGDGYTF.

The CDR3 bases are TGTGCCAGCTCACCACCGGGGGCCTCCTACGAGCAGTACTTC. Protein: CASSPPGASYEQYF. The V and J genes are TRBV18 and TRBJ2-7, with a tentative D call TRBD1 (6 bases). The CDR3 runs to 14 residues. Trimming pared 0 bases from V and 0 bases from J, leaving 6 bases between. The V gene's germline CDR1 is KGHSH and CDR2 LQKENI.

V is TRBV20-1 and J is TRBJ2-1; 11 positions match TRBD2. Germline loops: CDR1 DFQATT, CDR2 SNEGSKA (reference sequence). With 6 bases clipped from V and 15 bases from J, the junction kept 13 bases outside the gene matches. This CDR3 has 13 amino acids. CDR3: CSAISGGEPRMFF. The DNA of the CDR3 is TGCAGTGCGATTAGCGGGGGGGAACCTCGGATGTTCTTC.

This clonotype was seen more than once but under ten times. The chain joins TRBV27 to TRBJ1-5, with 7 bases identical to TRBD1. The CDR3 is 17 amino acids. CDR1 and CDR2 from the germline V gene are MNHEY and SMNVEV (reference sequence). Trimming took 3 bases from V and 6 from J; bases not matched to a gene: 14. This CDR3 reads CASSFSLEQGYFQPQHF. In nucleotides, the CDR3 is TGTGCCAGCAGTTTCAGCCTCGAACAGGGGTATTTTCAGCCCCAGCATTTT.

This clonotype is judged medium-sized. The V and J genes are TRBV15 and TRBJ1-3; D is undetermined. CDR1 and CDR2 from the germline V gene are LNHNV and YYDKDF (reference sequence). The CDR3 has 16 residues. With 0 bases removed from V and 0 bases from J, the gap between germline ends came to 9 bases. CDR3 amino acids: CATSRDRVASGNTIYF. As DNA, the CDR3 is TGTGCCACCAGCAGAGATCGGGTAGCCTCTGGAAACACCATATATTTT.

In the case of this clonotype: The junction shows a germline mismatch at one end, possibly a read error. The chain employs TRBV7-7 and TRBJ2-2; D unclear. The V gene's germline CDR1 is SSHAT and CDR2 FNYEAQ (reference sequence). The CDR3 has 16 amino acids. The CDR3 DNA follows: TGTGCTAGCAGCTTAGGTCGGACGGTGAACACCGGGGAGCTGTTTTTT. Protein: CASSLGRTVNTGELFF.

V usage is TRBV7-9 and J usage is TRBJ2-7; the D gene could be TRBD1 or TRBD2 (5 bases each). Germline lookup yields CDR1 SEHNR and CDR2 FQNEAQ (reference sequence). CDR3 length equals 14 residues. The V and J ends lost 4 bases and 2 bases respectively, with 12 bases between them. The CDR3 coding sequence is TGTGCCAGCAGCTCCACAGGAGGCCCCTACGAGCAGTACTTC. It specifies CASSSTGGPYEQYF.

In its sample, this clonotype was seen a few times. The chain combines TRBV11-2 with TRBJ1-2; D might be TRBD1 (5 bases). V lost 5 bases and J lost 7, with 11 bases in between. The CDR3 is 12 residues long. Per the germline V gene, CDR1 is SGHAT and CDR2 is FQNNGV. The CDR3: CASSQSGFGYTF. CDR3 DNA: TGTGCCAGCAGCCAATCAGGGTTTGGCTACACCTTC.

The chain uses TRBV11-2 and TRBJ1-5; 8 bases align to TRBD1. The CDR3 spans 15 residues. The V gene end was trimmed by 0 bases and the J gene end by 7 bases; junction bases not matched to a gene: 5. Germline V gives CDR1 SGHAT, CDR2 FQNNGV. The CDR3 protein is CASSLDQGARQPQHF. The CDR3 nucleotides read TGTGCCAGCAGCTTAGATCAGGGGGCCCGGCAGCCCCAGCATTTT.

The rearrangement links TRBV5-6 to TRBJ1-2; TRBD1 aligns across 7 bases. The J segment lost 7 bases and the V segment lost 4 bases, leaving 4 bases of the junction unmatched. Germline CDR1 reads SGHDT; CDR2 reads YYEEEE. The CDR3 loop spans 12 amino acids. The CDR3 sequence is CASSGTAPGYTF. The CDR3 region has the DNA TGTGCCAGCAGCGGGACAGCACCTGGCTACACCTTC. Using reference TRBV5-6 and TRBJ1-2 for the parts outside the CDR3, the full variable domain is DAGVTQSPTHLIKTRGQQVTLRCSPKSGHDTVSWYQQALGQGPQFIFQYYEEEERQRGNFPDRFSGHQFPNYSSELNVNALLLGDSALYLCASSGTAPGYTFGSGTRLTVV.

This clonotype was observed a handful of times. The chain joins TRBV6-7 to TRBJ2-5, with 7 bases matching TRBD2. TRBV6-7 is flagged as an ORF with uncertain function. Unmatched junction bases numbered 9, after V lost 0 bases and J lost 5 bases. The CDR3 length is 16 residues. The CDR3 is CASSYSWDYLLETQYF. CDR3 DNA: TGTGCCAGCAGTTACTCGTGGGACTACCTCCTTGAGACCCAGTACTTC.

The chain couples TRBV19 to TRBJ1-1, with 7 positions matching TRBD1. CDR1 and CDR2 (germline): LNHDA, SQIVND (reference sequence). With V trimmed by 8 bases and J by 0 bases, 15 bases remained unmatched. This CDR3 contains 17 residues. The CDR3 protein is CASRTPGGDRLNTEAFF. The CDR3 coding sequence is TGTGCCAGTCGTACCCCAGGTGGGGACAGATTGAACACTGAAGCTTTCTTT.

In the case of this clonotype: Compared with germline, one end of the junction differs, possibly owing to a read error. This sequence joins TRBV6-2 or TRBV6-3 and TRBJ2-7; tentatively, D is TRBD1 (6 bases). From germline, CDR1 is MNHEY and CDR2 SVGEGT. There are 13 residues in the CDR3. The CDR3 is CASSYPTGNEQYF. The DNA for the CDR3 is TGTGCCAGCAGTTACCCCACAGGGAACGAGCAATACTTC.

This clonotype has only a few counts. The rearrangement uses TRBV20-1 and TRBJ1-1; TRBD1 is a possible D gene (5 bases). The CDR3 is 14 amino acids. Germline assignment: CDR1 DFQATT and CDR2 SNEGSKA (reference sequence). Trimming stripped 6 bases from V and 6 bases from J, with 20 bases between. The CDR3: CSAPRDFSKPEAFF. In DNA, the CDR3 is TGCAGTGCCCCCAGGGACTTCTCGAAGCCTGAAGCTTTCTTT.

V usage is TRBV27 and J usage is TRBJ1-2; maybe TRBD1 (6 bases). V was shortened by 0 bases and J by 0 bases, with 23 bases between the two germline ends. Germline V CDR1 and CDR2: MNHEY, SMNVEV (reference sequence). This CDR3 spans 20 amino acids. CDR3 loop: CASSLSRISPLDRANYGYTF. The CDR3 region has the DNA TGTGCCAGCAGTTTATCCCGCATATCACCGCTGGACAGAGCTAACTATGGCTACACCTTC.

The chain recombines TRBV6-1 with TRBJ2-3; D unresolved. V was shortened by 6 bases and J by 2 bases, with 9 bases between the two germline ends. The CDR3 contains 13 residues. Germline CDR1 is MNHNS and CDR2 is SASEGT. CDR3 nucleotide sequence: TGTGCCAGCAGGAGGAGCTACACAGATACGCAGTATTTT. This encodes CASRRSYTDTQYF.

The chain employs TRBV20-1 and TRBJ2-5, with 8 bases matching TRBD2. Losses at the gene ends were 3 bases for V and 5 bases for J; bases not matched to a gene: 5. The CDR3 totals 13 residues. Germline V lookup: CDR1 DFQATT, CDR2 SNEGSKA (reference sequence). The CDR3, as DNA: TGCAGTGCTAGCCCAGCGGGGGAGGAGACCCAGTACTTC. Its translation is CSASPAGEETQYF.

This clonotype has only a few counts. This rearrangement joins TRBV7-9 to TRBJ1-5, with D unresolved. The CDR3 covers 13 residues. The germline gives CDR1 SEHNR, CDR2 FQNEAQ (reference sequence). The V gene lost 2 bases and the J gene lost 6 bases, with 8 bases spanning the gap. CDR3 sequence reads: CASSLKGFQPQHF. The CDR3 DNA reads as TGTGCCAGCAGCTTAAAAGGGTTTCAGCCCCAGCATTTT. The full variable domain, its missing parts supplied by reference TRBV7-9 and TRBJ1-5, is DTGVSQNPRHKITKRGQNVTFRCDPISEHNRLYWYRQTLGQGPEFLTYFQNEAQLEKSRLLSDRFSAERPKGSFSTLEIQRTEQGDSAMYLCASSLKGFQPQHFGDGTRLSIL.

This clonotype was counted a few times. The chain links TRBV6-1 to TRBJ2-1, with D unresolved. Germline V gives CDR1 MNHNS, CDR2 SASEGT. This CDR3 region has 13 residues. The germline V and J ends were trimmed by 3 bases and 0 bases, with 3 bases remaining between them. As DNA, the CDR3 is TGTGCCAGCAGTGACAGCTCCTACAATGAGCAGTTCTTC. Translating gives CASSDSSYNEQFF.

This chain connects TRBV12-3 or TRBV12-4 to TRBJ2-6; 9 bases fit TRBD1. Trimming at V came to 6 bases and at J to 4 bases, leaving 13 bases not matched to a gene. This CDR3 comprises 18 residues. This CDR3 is CASRAAGQGLSGANVLTF. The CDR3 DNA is TGTGCCAGCAGGGCCGCGGGACAGGGACTCTCGGGGGCCAACGTCCTGACTTTC.

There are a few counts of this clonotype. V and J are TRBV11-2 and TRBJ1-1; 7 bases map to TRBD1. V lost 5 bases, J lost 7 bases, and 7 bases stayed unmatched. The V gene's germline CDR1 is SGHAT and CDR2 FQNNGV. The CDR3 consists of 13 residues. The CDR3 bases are TGTGCCAGCAGCCCTCGACAGGGACATGAAGCTTTCTTT. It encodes CASSPRQGHEAFF.

The CDR3 region is CAISGADRHTEAFF. The CDR3 DNA follows: TGTGCCATCTCAGGGGCCGACAGGCACACTGAAGCTTTCTTT. The chain uses TRBV6-1 and TRBJ1-1; weak D call: TRBD1 (6 bases). Trimming left V 10 bases short and J 3 bases short, with 18 bases between. CDR1 MNHNS and CDR2 SASEGT come from the germline V gene. The CDR3 contains 14 residues.

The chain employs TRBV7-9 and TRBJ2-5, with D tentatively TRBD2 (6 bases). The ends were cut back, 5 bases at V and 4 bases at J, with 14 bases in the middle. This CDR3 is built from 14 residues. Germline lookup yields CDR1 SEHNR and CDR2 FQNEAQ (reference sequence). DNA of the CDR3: TGTGCCAGCAGCGCCGGGGGTGGAGGAGAGACCCAGTACTTC. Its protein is CASSAGGGGETQYF.

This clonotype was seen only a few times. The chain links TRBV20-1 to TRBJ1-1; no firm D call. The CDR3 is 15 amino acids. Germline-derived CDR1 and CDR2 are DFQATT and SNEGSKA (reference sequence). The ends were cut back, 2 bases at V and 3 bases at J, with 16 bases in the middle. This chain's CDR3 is CSARPPGQDYTEAFF. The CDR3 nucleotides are TGCAGTGCTAGACCTCCCGGCCAGGACTACACTGAAGCTTTCTTT.

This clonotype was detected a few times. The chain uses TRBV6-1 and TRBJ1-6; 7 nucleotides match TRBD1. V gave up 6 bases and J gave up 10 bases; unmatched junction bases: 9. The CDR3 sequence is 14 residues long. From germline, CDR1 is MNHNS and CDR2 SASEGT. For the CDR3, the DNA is TGTGCCAGCAGGCCCACAGGGGTTTTGTCACCCCTCCACTTT. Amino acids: CASRPTGVLSPLHF.

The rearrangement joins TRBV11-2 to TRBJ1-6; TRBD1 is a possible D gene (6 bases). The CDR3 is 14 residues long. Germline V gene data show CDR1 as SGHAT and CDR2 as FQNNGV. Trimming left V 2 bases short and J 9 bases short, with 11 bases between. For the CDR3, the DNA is TGTGCCAGCAGCTTAACACAGGGAAGTTCACCCCTCCACTTT. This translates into CASSLTQGSSPLHF.